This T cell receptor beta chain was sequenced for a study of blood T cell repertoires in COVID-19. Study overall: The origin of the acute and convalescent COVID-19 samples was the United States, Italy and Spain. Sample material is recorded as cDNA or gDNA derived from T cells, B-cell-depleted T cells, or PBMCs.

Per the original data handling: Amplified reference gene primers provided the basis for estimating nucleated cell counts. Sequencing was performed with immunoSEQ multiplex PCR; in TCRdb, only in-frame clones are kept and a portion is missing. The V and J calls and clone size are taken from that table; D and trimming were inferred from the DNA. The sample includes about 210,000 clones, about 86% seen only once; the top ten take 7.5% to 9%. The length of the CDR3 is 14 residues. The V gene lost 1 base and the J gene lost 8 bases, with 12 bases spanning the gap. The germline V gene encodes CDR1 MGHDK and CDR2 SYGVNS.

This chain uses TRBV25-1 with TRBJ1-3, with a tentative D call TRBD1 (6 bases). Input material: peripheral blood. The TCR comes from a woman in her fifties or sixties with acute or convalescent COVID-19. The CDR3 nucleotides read TGTGCCAGCAGTGAATTCGGCAGGGGTGACACCATATATTTT. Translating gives CASSEFGRGDTIYF. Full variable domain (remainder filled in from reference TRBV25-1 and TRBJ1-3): EADIYQTPRYLVIGTGKKITLECSQTMGHDKMYWYQQDPGMELHLIHYSYGVNSTEKGDLSSESTVSRIRTEHFPLTLESARPSHTSQYLCASSEFGRGDTIYFGEGSWLTVV.